The 25 T cell receptor beta chains below all came from one sample that was sequenced in a study of blood T cell repertoires in COVID-19. Clones were read by immunoSEQ multiplex PCR, and TCRdb kept only the in-frame ones, dropping some. The table has about 370,000 clones, over 75% seen once; the top ten hold around 9.3%. The sample consisted of peripheral blood. The receptors derive from a woman in her twenties or thirties with COVID-19, enrolled during active disease.

V and J are TRBV7-9 and TRBJ1-3, with D possibly being TRBD1 (5 bases). Germline CDR1 is SEHNR and CDR2 is FQNEAQ (reference sequence). The V and J ends lost 5 bases and 4 bases respectively, with 12 bases between them. This CDR3 region has 14 residues. CDR3 nucleotide sequence: TGTGCCAGCAGCCCGCAGGGTTCAGGAAACACCATATATTTT. This translates into CASSPQGSGNTIYF.

V is TRBV5-1 and J is TRBJ2-7; D is perhaps TRBD1 (6 bases). CDR1 is SGHRS and CDR2 is YFSETQ in the germline V gene. V lost 3 bases and J lost 2, with 21 bases in between. The CDR3 spans 17 residues. The CDR3 DNA reads as TGCGCCAGCAGCTCCCAACTGGTGGTGGGACAAACCTACGAGCAGTACTTC. Residues: CASSSQLVVGQTYEQYF.

A remark on this clone: This specimen includes other DNA sequences encoding the same CDR3. V gene TRBV10-3 combines with J gene TRBJ2-1; tentatively, D is TRBD1 (5 bases). CDR3 length: 14 amino acids. The V and J ends lost 0 bases and 5 bases respectively, with 8 bases between them. Germline values: CDR1 ENHRY, CDR2 SYGVKD. The CDR3 protein is CAISESIGDNEQFF. The CDR3 DNA reads as TGTGCCATCAGTGAGTCGATAGGGGACAATGAGCAGTTCTTC.

The chain's CDR3 is CASSGGLTAGGTDTQYF. CDR3 bases: TGCGCCAGCAGCGGGGGATTAACAGCGGGAGGGACAGATACGCAGTATTTT. The chain joins TRBV5-1 to TRBJ2-3, with TRBD2 identical over 10 bases. V shed 4 bases, J shed 3 bases, and the junction held 11 bases outside the gene matches. Looked up from germline, CDR1 is SGHRS and CDR2 is YFSETQ. The CDR3 is 17 amino acids.

The chain has TRBV28 and TRBJ1-2; D unclear. The CDR3 consists of 12 residues. Germline V gives CDR1 MDHEN, CDR2 SYDVKM. V shed 5 bases and J shed 9 bases, with 13 bases lying between them. DNA of the CDR3: TGTGCCAGCAGTGTAATCCGGGAAAGCTACACCTTC. Protein sequence: CASSVIRESYTF.

The rearrangement uses TRBV20-1 and TRBJ1-5, with D hard to call. With 3 bases removed from V and 0 bases from J, the gap between germline ends came to 9 bases. The length of the CDR3 is 14 residues. Germline V gene lookup returns CDR1 DFQATT and CDR2 SNEGSKA (reference sequence). The chain's CDR3 is CSASLSDSNQPQHF. The CDR3 nucleotides are TGCAGTGCTAGTTTGAGCGATAGCAATCAGCCCCAGCATTTT.

The chain is built from TRBV4-1 and TRBJ2-3; 7 bases fit TRBD2. This CDR3 contains 13 residues. V lost 4 bases and J lost 4; bases outside the gene matches: 2. The germline gives CDR1 MGHRA, CDR2 YSYEKL. The CDR3 protein is CASSRLASDTQYF. In DNA form, the CDR3 reads TGCGCCAGCAGCCGACTAGCATCAGATACGCAGTATTTT.

Comments on this clone: This sample includes further DNA sequences coding for the same CDR3. This chain uses TRBV7-9 with TRBJ2-1; D remains unclear. The germline V gene encodes CDR1 SEHNR and CDR2 FQNEAQ (reference sequence). The CDR3 runs 15 residues. V was cut by 1 base and J by 3 bases, with 10 bases left in between. The CDR3 coding sequence is TGTGCCAGCAGCTTAGTATCCGGGTACTACAATGAGCAGTTCTTC. This codes for CASSLVSGYYNEQFF.

V is TRBV3-1 (or the pseudogene TRBV3-2) and J is TRBJ2-7; TRBD1 might be the D (6 bases). Between the trimmed V and J ends, which lost 4 bases and 13 bases, there was a span of 17 bases. The CDR3 totals 12 residues. Per the germline V gene, CDR1 is LGHDT and CDR2 is YNNKEL (reference sequence). The DNA of the CDR3 is TGTGCCAGCAGCCCCTATACCGGGACACAATACTTC. It codes for CASSPYTGTQYF.

The V gene is TRBV11-2, the J gene TRBJ2-1, with TRBD2 matching 9 bases. The length of the CDR3 is 16 residues. Germline values: CDR1 SGHAT, CDR2 FQNNGV. Trimming cost V 2 bases and J 4 bases; bases outside gene matches: 6. The CDR3 region is CASSLKLAGIYNEQFF. CDR3 sequence (DNA): TGTGCCAGCAGCTTAAAGCTAGCGGGAATTTACAATGAGCAGTTCTTC.

The chain links TRBV6-5 to TRBJ2-6; D is unresolved. The CDR3 is 15 amino acids. Germline V gene lookup returns CDR1 MNHEY and CDR2 SVGAGI. The V and J ends lost 2 bases and 6 bases respectively, with 11 bases between them. The CDR3 nucleotides read TGTGCCAGCAGTTACAGCGACTCGGTGGCCAACGTCCTGACTTTC. It translates to CASSYSDSVANVLTF.

The V and J genes are TRBV19 and TRBJ2-2, with 7 nucleotides matching TRBD1. CDR1 LNHDA and CDR2 SQIVND come from the germline V gene (reference sequence). V dropped 5 bases and J dropped 7; count of bases not matched to a gene: 10. The CDR3 runs to 15 residues. The CDR3 DNA is TGTGCCAGTAGTGTTCGGACAGGAATGATCGGGGAGCTGTTTTTT. This sequence encodes CASSVRTGMIGELFF.

The chain employs TRBV6-2 or TRBV6-3 and TRBJ2-7; weak D call: TRBD2 (6 bases). CDR1 is MNHEY and CDR2 is SVGEGT in the germline V gene. This CDR3 has 15 amino acids. The V gene lost 4 bases and the J gene lost 1 base, with 14 bases spanning the gap. CDR3 DNA sequence: TGTGCCAGCAGTTCCGGGACTTACAGATCCTACGAGCAGTACTTC. Its translation: CASSSGTYRSYEQYF.

The chain recombines TRBV27 with TRBJ2-7, with 11 nucleotides matching TRBD1. This CDR3 is 14 amino acids long. The V segment lost 6 bases and the J segment 7 bases; nucleotides outside the gene matches: 8. CDR1 and CDR2 from the germline V gene are MNHEY and SMNVEV (reference sequence). This chain's CDR3 is CASSRGQGAREQYF. The CDR3 nucleotides read TGTGCCAGCAGCCGAGGACAGGGGGCGAGGGAGCAGTACTTC.

The chain joins TRBV20-1 to TRBJ1-5; 7 nucleotides line up with TRBD1. Germline CDR1 reads DFQATT; CDR2 reads SNEGSKA (reference sequence). The CDR3 totals 13 residues. Unmatched junction bases numbered 3, after V lost 3 bases and J lost 4 bases. The chain's CDR3 is CSASQGGNQPQHF. The CDR3 DNA reads TGCAGTGCTAGTCAGGGGGGAAATCAGCCCCAGCATTTT.

This chain links TRBV21-1 with TRBJ2-3; the D call TRBD1 from the table was never checked on the DNA. TRBV21-1 is classified as a pseudogene. The CDR3 runs 16 residues. CDR3 in DNA: TGTGCCAGCAGCCTGAGGGCAGGGGGTATGACAGATACGCAGTATTTT. As protein: CASSLRAGGMTDTQYF.

The chain joins TRBV30 to TRBJ2-1; 7 bases align to TRBD1. V trimming: 3 bases; J trimming: 12 bases; junction bases outside the gene matches: 11. The germline CDR1 and CDR2 sequences are GTSNPN and SVGIG (reference sequence). The CDR3 length is 13 residues. The CDR3 nucleotides are TGTGCCTGGAGCCGCCAGGGACAGTCTGGGCAGTTCTTC. It specifies CAWSRQGQSGQFF.

In nucleotides, the CDR3 is TGTGCCAGCGAACGAGCCGGGACAGGGGTCTCTGGAAACACCATATATTTT. Translation gives CASERAGTGVSGNTIYF. The chain employs TRBV5-6 and TRBJ1-3; TRBD1 aligns across 10 bases. V was pared by 7 bases and J by 0 bases, with 10 bases of the junction left unmatched. The CDR3 covers 17 residues. Germline assignment: CDR1 SGHDT and CDR2 YYEEEE.

This chain connects TRBV10-3 to TRBJ2-1, with 12 bases lining up with TRBD2. Germline V gives CDR1 ENHRY, CDR2 SYGVKD. V lost 5 bases and J lost 7; bases outside the gene matches: 6. The CDR3 sequence is 15 residues long. CDR3 DNA: TGTGCCATCAGTTCGACTAGCGGGAGTTATAATGAGCAGTTCTTC. Residues: CAISSTSGSYNEQFF.

This clone occurred once. The V call is TRBV6-1, the J call TRBJ2-7; the match to TRBD1 covers 7 bases. The CDR3 has 13 residues. Germline values: CDR1 MNHNS, CDR2 SASEGT. Trimming took 3 bases from V and 6 from J; bases not matched to a gene: 5. The CDR3 sequence is CASSDAQGREQYF. The CDR3 nucleotides read TGTGCCAGCAGTGACGCACAGGGGCGCGAGCAGTACTTC.

Regarding this clone: Other DNA sequences in the same sample also yield this CDR3. The V gene is TRBV19, the J gene TRBJ1-5; 8 nucleotides match TRBD1. The V segment lost 3 bases and the J segment 5 bases; nucleotides outside the gene matches: 6. The CDR3 length is 15 residues. The germline gives CDR1 LNHDA, CDR2 SQIVND (reference sequence). The CDR3 nucleotides are TGTGCCAGTAGTATCGACAGGGGCGCTTATCAGCCCCAGCATTTT. Amino acid sequence: CASSIDRGAYQPQHF.

This chain links TRBV29-1 with TRBJ2-1; D gene unclear. Germline assignment: CDR1 SQVTM and CDR2 ANQGSEA. The CDR3 runs to 12 residues. V lost 0 bases and J 3 bases, leaving 3 bases between the germline ends. The CDR3 nucleotides are TGCAGCGTTGAAGAGTACTACAATGAGCAGTTCTTC. This codes for CSVEEYYNEQFF.

V and J are TRBV5-6 and TRBJ2-4, with D maybe TRBD2 (6 bases). This CDR3 is 16 amino acids long. Germline V gene sequence: CDR1 SGHDT, CDR2 YYEEEE. V was clipped by 0 bases and J by 1 base, with 11 bases between them. This CDR3 is CASSLAVRGAKNIQYF. Here the CDR3 DNA reads TGTGCCAGCAGCTTGGCGGTTCGGGGGGCCAAAAACATTCAGTACTTC.

This clone was picked up one time. The rearrangement uses TRBV10-3 and TRBJ1-6; TRBD1 matches 7 bases. This CDR3 is 15 amino acids long. Per the germline V gene, CDR1 is ENHRY and CDR2 is SYGVKD. After removal of 3 bases from V and 10 bases from J, the junction contained 9 bases not matched to a gene. The CDR3 region is CAISEDRAIGSPLHF. DNA for the CDR3: TGTGCCATCAGTGAAGACAGGGCGATTGGGTCACCCCTCCACTTT.

J is TRBJ2-3 and V is TRBV24-1, with D possibly TRBD2 on 6 matching bases. CDR1 is KGHDR and CDR2 is SFDVKD in the germline V gene. This CDR3 has 13 residues. Between the trimmed V and J ends, which lost 9 bases and 2 bases, there was a span of 11 bases. CDR3 protein: CATQRAATDTQYF. CDR3 in DNA: TGTGCCACCCAGCGGGCGGCCACAGATACGCAGTATTTT.